This record concerns one TCR beta chain sequence. The data belong to a study of blood T cell repertoires in COVID-19. Turning to the study itself: The study drew acute and convalescent COVID-19 samples from the United States, Italy and Spain. PBMCs, B-cell-depleted T cells, or T cells provided the cDNA or gDNA that made up the material.

Trimming removed 6 bases at V and 5 bases at J, with 15 bases between. Per the germline V gene, CDR1 is SGHRS and CDR2 is YFSETQ. This CDR3 is 14 amino acids long. As handled by the study authors: Reference gene primer amplification gave nucleated cell count estimates. TCRdb keeps only in-frame clones here, not all; method: immunoSEQ multiplex PCR. D and trimming come from the DNA, and the V and J calls and clone size come from that table. The table lists about 150,000 clones, roughly four fifths of them singletons. Self-reported history from a screening survey and questionnaire set each donor's cohort.

Sequenced: PBMCs or T cells enriched from blood (not recorded which). The receptor's source is a woman aged 50 to 60 with acute COVID-19. The chain joins TRBV5-1 to TRBJ2-1; possible D gene TRBD2, 6 bases. Written as DNA, the CDR3 is TGCGCCAGCACCCCGGGAGCAGCGGACAATGAGCAGTTCTTC. Its protein product is CASTPGAADNEQFF.